A single sample is the source of the 32 T cell receptor beta chains below, sequenced in a study of beta chain features in type 1 diabetes. Expressed TCRB transcripts were sequenced, since all the RNA that had been isolated was reverse transcribed. Repertoires were generated with immunoSEQ multiplex PCR, while TCRdb's copy carries only in-frame clones and drops some. The table includes 680,000 or so clones, under 15% detected once. The antigens of these receptors remain unknown. Notes on the study in general: Type 1 diabetes patients showed a moderate but significant shortening of TCRB CDR3s in all four CD4+ subsets.

The sample was naive CD4+ T cells from blood. These receptors were obtained from a man aged 18 to 35 with type 1 diabetes.

The table lists this clone with a few counts. This CDR3 is also generated by other DNA sequences in the sample. V usage is TRBV30 and J usage is TRBJ1-2, with D perhaps TRBD1 (6 bases). The CDR3 has 11 amino acids. Germline CDR1 and CDR2: GTSNPN and SVGIG (reference sequence). V was clipped by 3 bases and J by 7 bases, with 9 bases between them. The CDR3 DNA follows: TGTGCCTGGAGCCCAGGGGCTGGCTACACCTTC. Protein: CAWSPGAGYTF.

The chain carries TRBV12-5 and TRBJ1-2; 9 nucleotides line up with TRBD1. Per the germline V gene, CDR1 is LGHNT and CDR2 is FRNRAP. This CDR3 is built from 14 residues. J gave up 5 bases and V 1 base, and 2 bases lay outside the gene matches. The CDR3 sequence is CASGLAGTGYGYTF. Here the CDR3 DNA reads TGTGCTAGTGGTTTGGCCGGGACAGGGTATGGCTACACCTTC. The full variable domain, with the rest looked up from reference TRBV12-5 and TRBJ1-2, is DARVTQTPRHKVTEMGQEVTMRCQPILGHNTVFWYRQTMMQGLELLAYFRNRAPLDDSGMPKDRFSAEMPDATLATLKIQPSEPRDSAVYFCASGLAGTGYGYTFGSGTRLTVV.

This clone was seen a few times. Other DNA sequences in the same sample also yield this CDR3. V is TRBV6-5 and J is TRBJ2-3; D is unclear. From germline, CDR1 is MNHEY and CDR2 SVGAGI. Between the trimmed V and J ends, which lost 0 bases and 5 bases, there was a span of 0 bases. The CDR3 covers 11 residues. CDR3: CASSYSDTQYF. For the CDR3, the DNA is TGTGCCAGCAGTTACTCAGATACGCAGTATTTT.

This clone was detected only a few times. The genes are TRBV5-1 and TRBJ2-5; D gene ambiguous. This CDR3 is 13 amino acids long. V lost 5 bases and J lost 5, with 13 bases in between. The germline gives CDR1 SGHRS, CDR2 YFSETQ. The CDR3 DNA reads TGCGCCAGCAGAGACCGAGAATGGGAGACCCAGTACTTC. Translating gives CASRDREWETQYF.

This clone was detected a few times. The genes are TRBV6-1 and TRBJ1-2; D not certain. V lost 2 bases, J lost 2 bases, and 12 bases lay in between. From germline, CDR1 is MNHNS and CDR2 SASEGT. CDR3 size: 15 residues. This chain's CDR3 is CASSEIGGSNYGYTF. The DNA of the CDR3 is TGTGCCAGCAGTGAAATAGGTGGTTCGAACTATGGCTACACCTTC.

In regard to this clone: Other DNA sequences from this sample encode an identical CDR3 as well. The chain recombines TRBV10-2 with TRBJ1-1; unclear D gene. The germline CDR1 and CDR2 sequences are WSHSY and SAAADI. The CDR3 sequence is 11 residues long. Deletions cut 3 bases from V and 4 bases from J, with 3 bases between. CDR3 nucleotides: TGCGCCAGCAGTGATCGCACTGAAGCTTTCTTT. This gives the protein CASSDRTEAFF.

The chain employs TRBV11-2 and TRBJ2-7, with a weak D call TRBD1 (6 bases). The CDR3 extends over 13 amino acids. Trimming removed 7 bases at V and 3 bases at J, with 13 bases between. Germline V lookup: CDR1 SGHAT, CDR2 FQNNGV. The CDR3, as DNA: TGTGCCAGCACGACCAGGGGATTCTACGAGCAGTACTTC. This codes for CASTTRGFYEQYF.

This clone came up a few times. The gene calls are TRBV27 and TRBJ1-1, with 10 bases aligning to TRBD1. CDR1 is MNHEY and CDR2 is SMNVEV in the germline V gene (reference sequence). CDR3 size: 15 residues. The trim removed 5 bases at V and 4 bases at J, leaving 7 bases unmatched. CDR3 amino acids: CASSPRDRGLTEAFF. The CDR3 DNA sequence: TGTGCCAGCAGTCCCCGGGACAGGGGTCTCACTGAAGCTTTCTTT.

V gene TRBV27 combines with J gene TRBJ1-6, with 9 bases identical to TRBD1. Per germline, CDR1 MNHEY and CDR2 SMNVEV (reference sequence). V was clipped by 6 bases and J by 11 bases; unmatched bases: 8. The CDR3 is 14 amino acids. The DNA for the CDR3 is TGTGCCAGCAGCTCCGGACAGGGGAACACACCCCTCCACTTT. It translates to CASSSGQGNTPLHF.

This clone was detected only a few times. This chain links TRBV7-8 with TRBJ1-1; 10 nucleotides line up with TRBD1. The V gene end was trimmed by 3 bases and the J gene end by 11 bases; junction bases not matched to a gene: 3. Germline CDR1 SGHVS, CDR2 FQNEAQ. This CDR3 has 12 residues. The CDR3: CASSLDRGFAFF. The CDR3 bases are TGTGCCAGCAGCTTGGACAGGGGGTTTGCTTTCTTT.

This clone was picked up a small number of times. The V gene is TRBV30, the J gene TRBJ1-2; D uncertain. This CDR3 comprises 13 residues. V dropped 0 bases and J dropped 6 bases, with 11 bases sitting between them. Germline V lookup: CDR1 GTSNPN, CDR2 SVGIG (reference sequence). CDR3 nucleotide sequence: TGTGCCTGGAGTGTAGGAGGGAGGGATGGCTACACCTTC. This gives the protein CAWSVGGRDGYTF.

In this sample, this clone turned up a few times. The rearrangement links TRBV6-5 to TRBJ2-7; tentatively, D is TRBD1 (6 bases). Germline lookup yields CDR1 MNHEY and CDR2 SVGAGI. The CDR3 length is 15 residues. V was clipped by 5 bases and J by 2 bases, with 16 bases between them. The CDR3 nucleotides read TGTGCCAGCAGTAAAGGGAGAACAGGGACCTACGAGCAGTACTTC. It is translated as CASSKGRTGTYEQYF.

This chain joins TRBV10-3 and TRBJ2-7; TRBD2 aligns across 10 bases. This CDR3 comprises 14 residues. V shed 7 bases, J shed 5 bases, and the junction held 8 bases outside the gene matches. CDR1 is ENHRY and CDR2 is SYGVKD in the germline V gene. CDR3 sequence: CAIKVLAGEDEQYF. CDR3 nucleotide sequence: TGTGCCATCAAGGTCCTAGCGGGGGAGGACGAGCAGTACTTC.

The V gene is TRBV7-9, the J gene TRBJ2-1; 13 bases line up with TRBD2. The CDR3 has 15 amino acids. Germline assignment: CDR1 SEHNR and CDR2 FQNEAQ (reference sequence). Trimming removed 5 bases from V and 7 bases from J; junction bases left unmatched: 5. The CDR3 protein is CASSLGTSGVNEQFF. CDR3 nucleotides: TGTGCCAGCAGCCTAGGGACTAGCGGGGTAAATGAGCAGTTCTTC.

This clone was counted between two and nine times. The chain links TRBV28 to TRBJ2-1; 13 bases fit TRBD2. Germline trimming cut 5 bases from V and 5 bases from J; bases unmatched to any gene: 3. This CDR3 spans 15 amino acids. The germline gives CDR1 MDHEN, CDR2 SYDVKM. CDR3: CASSGGTSGDNEQFF. CDR3 DNA sequence: TGTGCCAGCAGTGGAGGGACTAGCGGGGACAATGAGCAGTTCTTC.

This clone was seen only a few times. The J gene is TRBJ2-3, the V gene TRBV30; D is perhaps TRBD1 (7 bases). The length of the CDR3 is 14 residues. The germline V gene has CDR1 GTSNPN and CDR2 SVGIG (reference sequence). V gave up 3 bases and J gave up 0 bases, with 10 bases separating them. Written as DNA, the CDR3 is TGTGCCTGGAGGGAGGGGGCTAGCACAGATACGCAGTATTTT. Translation gives CAWREGASTDTQYF.

This clone was seen a few times. J is TRBJ1-2 and V is TRBV13; D is undetermined. Germline V gene sequence: CDR1 PRHDT, CDR2 FYEKMQ (reference sequence). CDR3 length equals 14 residues. Deletions cut 2 bases from V and 3 bases from J, with 10 bases between. CDR3 sequence reads: CASSLREDDYGYTF. The DNA for the CDR3 is TGTGCCAGCAGCTTAAGGGAAGATGACTATGGCTACACCTTC.

The V call is TRBV19, the J call TRBJ2-1; 13 bases line up with TRBD2. The CDR3 is made up of 18 amino acids. Germline V gene lookup returns CDR1 LNHDA and CDR2 SQIVND (reference sequence). Trimming cost V 4 bases and J 6 bases; bases outside gene matches: 12. This CDR3 is CASSNPTSGGAYANEQFF. CDR3 sequence (DNA): TGTGCCAGTAGTAACCCCACTAGCGGGGGGGCCTATGCCAATGAGCAGTTCTTC.

This sequence joins TRBV7-2 and TRBJ2-7; D call uncertain. The CDR3 runs 14 residues. Germline lookup yields CDR1 SGHTA and CDR2 FQGNSA. V was shortened by 4 bases and J by 3 bases, with 13 bases between the two germline ends. The CDR3 region is CASSSQYKIYEQYF. The CDR3, as DNA: TGTGCCAGCAGCTCTCAATATAAAATCTACGAGCAGTACTTC.

The J gene is TRBJ1-5, the V gene TRBV10-3, with D unclear. The V gene lost 5 bases and the J gene lost 5 bases, with 16 bases spanning the gap. Germline assignment: CDR1 ENHRY and CDR2 SYGVKD. The CDR3 extends over 15 amino acids. CDR3 loop: CAISHSGKTYQPQHF. As DNA, the CDR3 is TGTGCCATCAGTCACTCCGGGAAGACCTATCAGCCCCAGCATTTT.

The sample holds a few counts of this clone. The V call is TRBV7-9, the J call TRBJ1-1; no clear D. V dropped 3 bases and J dropped 3 bases, with 20 bases sitting between them. Germline CDR1 is SEHNR and CDR2 is FQNEAQ (reference sequence). CDR3 size: 17 residues. This chain's CDR3 is CASSFPSGGGRDTEAFF. In DNA form, the CDR3 reads TGTGCCAGCAGCTTCCCCTCTGGCGGAGGGAGGGACACTGAAGCTTTCTTT.

The CDR3 protein is CAIARQVSNQPQHF. CDR3 DNA sequence: TGTGCCATCGCCCGACAGGTTAGCAATCAGCCCCAGCATTTT. The V call is TRBV7-2, the J call TRBJ1-5; TRBD1 might be the D (6 bases). CDR3 length: 14 residues. V was pared by 10 bases and J by 0 bases, with 13 bases between. CDR1 and CDR2 (germline): SGHTA, FQGNSA.

This clone has just a few counts. The chain combines TRBV18 with TRBJ2-3; no clear D. V lost 2 bases, J lost 1 base, and 10 bases lay in between. The germline V gene has CDR1 KGHSH and CDR2 LQKENI. CDR3 size: 15 residues. The CDR3 sequence is CASSPSSLGTDTQYF. CDR3 nucleotides: TGTGCCAGCTCACCATCCAGCCTAGGCACAGATACGCAGTATTTT.

This clone was recorded at least ten times. The chain recombines TRBV7-2 with TRBJ2-4, with D perhaps TRBD1 or TRBD2 (5 bases each). The V gene's germline CDR1 is SGHTA and CDR2 FQGNSA. V shed 5 bases and J shed 8 bases, with 19 bases lying between them. CDR3 length equals 15 residues. The CDR3 is CASSPVEGLAYIQYF. The CDR3 nucleotides are TGTGCCAGCAGCCCCGTCGAGGGGTTAGCTTACATTCAGTACTTC.

This clone occurred a few times. This sequence joins TRBV30 and TRBJ1-6; the match to TRBD1 covers 10 bases. Germline CDR1 reads GTSNPN; CDR2 reads SVGIG (reference sequence). This CDR3 has 13 residues. V dropped 3 bases and J dropped 10; count of bases not matched to a gene: 3. For the CDR3, the DNA is TGTGCCTGGAGCCGGACAGGGGGATCACCCCTCCACTTT. This codes for CAWSRTGGSPLHF.

The chain employs TRBV10-3 and TRBJ2-3, with 8 bases identical to TRBD1. With 7 bases clipped from V and 6 bases from J, the junction kept 3 bases outside the gene matches. CDR1 ENHRY and CDR2 SYGVKD come from the germline V gene. This CDR3 is 12 amino acids long. CDR3 protein: CAINTGGDTQYF. CDR3 DNA sequence: TGTGCCATCAATACAGGGGGTGATACGCAGTATTTT.

The CDR3 DNA sequence: TGTGCCTGGAGTGGACCCGGGAGCGATCAGCCCCAGCATTTT. Translated, it gives CAWSGPGSDQPQHF. The chain employs TRBV30 and TRBJ1-5; D gene uncertain. Per the germline V gene, CDR1 is GTSNPN and CDR2 is SVGIG (reference sequence). The CDR3 length is 14 residues. The V and J ends lost 1 base and 5 bases respectively, with 12 bases between them.

There are a few counts of this clone. The chain is built from TRBV6-7 and TRBJ1-4; 7 bases fit TRBD1. TRBV6-7 is an ORF for which the function is uncertain. J was trimmed by 10 bases and V by 5 bases; bases with no gene match: 10. The CDR3 totals 14 residues. CDR3 bases: TGTGCCAGCAGTGGTCGACAGGGCGTCGGAAAACTGTTTTTT. Translation: CASSGRQGVGKLFF.

V is TRBV10-3 and J is TRBJ1-1; tentatively, D is TRBD1 (6 bases). Germline CDR1 and CDR2: ENHRY and SYGVKD. The ends were cut back, 3 bases at V and 6 bases at J, with 11 bases in the middle. The CDR3 runs to 13 residues. Here the CDR3 DNA reads TGTGCCATCAGTGATAAGGGGGGAGCTGAAGCTTTCTTT. This codes for CAISDKGGAEAFF.

V and J are TRBV6-5 and TRBJ2-6; the D call may be TRBD1 or TRBD2 (6 bases each). Trimming took 2 bases from V and 4 from J, leaving 9 bases between them. The CDR3 is 15 residues long. Per the germline V gene, CDR1 is MNHEY and CDR2 is SVGAGI. CDR3 bases: TGTGCCAGCAGTTACAGGGGGGCAGGGGCCAACGTCCTGACTTTC. Translated, it gives CASSYRGAGANVLTF.

The V call is TRBV29-1, the J call TRBJ1-1, with TRBD1 matching over 7 bases. The V gene end was trimmed by 1 base and the J gene end by 3 bases; junction bases not matched to a gene: 8. Germline V gives CDR1 SQVTM, CDR2 ANQGSEA. This CDR3 region has 15 residues. In DNA, the CDR3 is TGCAGCGTTGAAGGAGGAGGGGGCGCGTACACTGAAGCTTTCTTT. Residues: CSVEGGGGAYTEAFF.

This chain's CDR3 is CASSPRGTRSSDTQYF. In DNA, the CDR3 is TGTGCCAGCAGCCCAAGAGGGACACGAAGTTCAGATACGCAGTATTTT. The chain links TRBV9 to TRBJ2-3, with D possibly matching TRBD1 (6 bases). Germline V gives CDR1 SGDLS, CDR2 YYNGEE. The CDR3 spans 16 residues. Trimming cost V 4 bases and J 4 bases, with 19 bases left between them.